The rows below give T cell receptor beta chains drawn from one sample of a study of blood T cell repertoires in COVID-19. Measured with immunoSEQ multiplex PCR; TCRdb has only the in-frame clones, and not every one. Of more than 85,000 clones listed, approximately 80% are singletons. Sequencing input: peripheral blood. These receptors came from a woman aged 80 or older with active or convalescent COVID-19. The CDR3 runs from the conserved cysteine through the conserved F or W. A D gene is named only where the DNA matches it firmly. The size of a clone is reported for some rows only, either as once, few or many, or as a class for expanded clones.

clone size	V gene	J gene	D gene	CDR3 DNA	CDR3 protein
-	TRBV19	TRBJ1-2	TRBD1	TGTGCCAGCAAGAGACAGGGGCGCTACTATGGCTACACCTTC	CASKRQGRYYGYTF
-	TRBV30	TRBJ2-1	-	TGTGCCTGGGTCCCGACAGGTAATGAGCAGTTCTTC	CAWVPTGNEQFF
-	TRBV11-2	TRBJ2-1	TRBD1	TGTGCCAGCAGCTTAGCCCGGGACAGGGGGGCGCATGAGCAGTTCTTC	CASSLARDRGAHEQFF
-	TRBV7-2	TRBJ1-2	-	TGTGCCAGCAGCTTAGCGGCGGGAGACTATGGCTACACCTTC	CASSLAAGDYGYTF
-	TRBV3-1/TRBV3-2	TRBJ1-5	TRBD1	TGTGCCAGCAGCCAAGGGACAGGGTATAGCAATCAGCCCCAGCATTTT	CASSQGTGYSNQPQHF
-	TRBV19	TRBJ1-5	TRBD1	TGTGCCAGTAGTATATTTCGGGACAGGGCCGATCAGCCCCAGCATTTT	CASSIFRDRADQPQHF
-	TRBV27	TRBJ2-1	TRBD2	TGTGCCAGCAGTTTATCGAAAGGTAGCGGGAGGTCCTACAATGAGCAGTTCTTC	CASSLSKGSGRSYNEQFF
-	TRBV19	TRBJ2-5	-	TGTGCCAGTAGTAGTCAGGGCGGGAAAGAGACCCAGTACTTC	CASSSQGGKETQYF
-	TRBV20-1	TRBJ2-5	-	TGCAGCTTGACTCGCCAAGAGACCCAGTACTTC	CSLTRQETQYF
few	TRBV29-1	TRBJ1-1	-	TGCAGCGTCAGATTGAACACTGAAGCTTTCTTT	CSVRLNTEAFF
once	TRBV7-3	TRBJ2-3	TRBD2	TGTGCCAGCAGCTTACTCCCTGGGACTAGCGGAGGGGGAGATACGCAGTATTTT	CASSLLPGTSGGGDTQYF
-	TRBV7-9	TRBJ2-5	TRBD2	TGTGCCAGCAGCTTAGGGTCTAGCGGGAGGTCCTCCCGAGAGACCCAGTACTTC	CASSLGSSGRSSRETQYF